These 27 T cell receptor beta chains share one sample of origin, sequenced in a study of cytotoxic CD8 clonotypes in ibrutinib-treated CLL. Only in-frame clones appear in the TCRdb table, and some are missing; sequencing was by immunoSEQ multiplex PCR. Of about 30,000 clones detected, roughly 60% appear once; the ten largest clones hold 14%. The material was PBMCs, obtained before ibrutinib treatment. Receptor source: a human donor with chronic lymphocytic leukemia.

This clone was detected once. The chain joins TRBV6-1 to TRBJ1-3; D might be TRBD1 (5 bases). The germline V gene encodes CDR1 MNHNS and CDR2 SASEGT. The CDR3 consists of 16 residues. Trimming left V 1 base short and J 1 base short, with 11 bases between. The CDR3 reads CASSEEAGVSGNTIYF. CDR3 DNA sequence: TGTGCCAGCAGTGAAGAAGCGGGGGTATCTGGAAACACCATATATTTT.

Comments on this clone: Compared with germline, one end of the junction differs, possibly owing to a read error. This chain uses TRBV7-7 with TRBJ2-3; D remains unclear. Germline V gives CDR1 SSHAT, CDR2 FNYEAQ (reference sequence). The CDR3 spans 13 residues. DNA for the CDR3: TGTGCTAGCAGCTTAGATGGGACAGATACGCAGTATTTT. Protein: CASSLDGTDTQYF.

The chain links TRBV6-5 to TRBJ2-7; no definite D call. The V end lost 6 bases, the J end lost 6 bases, and 15 bases lay between the germline ends. In germline, CDR1 is MNHEY, CDR2 SVGAGI. The CDR3 contains 13 residues. This CDR3 is CASRYRGLGEQYF. The CDR3 bases are TGTGCCAGCAGATACCGCGGTCTCGGCGAGCAGTACTTC.

In nucleotides, the CDR3 is TGCAGTGCCTATCCAGGGGGGGAGCTGTTTTTT. The encoded protein is CSAYPGGELFF. This rearrangement joins TRBV20-1 to TRBJ2-2, with D possibly TRBD1 on 5 matching bases. Germline V CDR1 and CDR2: DFQATT, SNEGSKA (reference sequence). This CDR3 region has 11 residues. Trimming shortened V by 6 bases and J by 8 bases, and 10 bases separated the two germline ends.

The rearrangement uses TRBV29-1 and TRBJ1-1; 7 nucleotides match TRBD1. CDR1 SQVTM and CDR2 ANQGSEA come from the germline V gene. Trimming at V came to 4 bases and at J to 4 bases, leaving 6 bases not matched to a gene. This CDR3 contains 13 residues. CDR3 in amino acids: CSVGEGATTEAFF. In DNA form, the CDR3 reads TGCAGCGTTGGGGAGGGGGCTACCACTGAAGCTTTCTTT.

The J gene is TRBJ1-4, the V gene TRBV4-2; no clear D. Trimming took off 4 bases at V and 5 bases at J, with 14 bases between the two ends. Germline V gene sequence: CDR1 LGHNA, CDR2 YNFKEQ. CDR3 size: 15 residues. The DNA of the CDR3 is TGTGCCAGCAGCCCGACGGGGTCCGGGAATGAAAAACTGTTTTTT. Encoded protein: CASSPTGSGNEKLFF.

This clone has more than one count but fewer than ten. The chain carries TRBV5-6 and TRBJ2-7; a possible D gene is TRBD1 (5 bases). The V end was cut by 0 bases, the J end by 3 bases, with 16 bases between. The CDR3 covers 16 residues. From germline, CDR1 is SGHDT and CDR2 YYEEEE. The CDR3 loop reads CASSLGRQQLFYEQYF. The CDR3 coding sequence is TGTGCCAGCAGCTTGGGCCGACAGCAGTTGTTCTACGAGCAGTACTTC.

This rearrangement joins TRBV2 to TRBJ2-5; the D is unclear. Per the germline V gene, CDR1 is SNHLY and CDR2 is FYNNEI. This CDR3 spans 10 amino acids. Trimming shortened V by 7 bases and J by 4 bases, and 4 bases separated the two germline ends. The CDR3 sequence: CASTRETQYF. The DNA of the CDR3 is TGTGCCAGCACTAGAGAGACCCAGTACTTC. Combining the CDR3 with reference TRBV2 and TRBJ2-5 gives the whole variable domain EPEVTQTPSHQVTQMGQEVILRCVPISNHLYFYWYRQILGQKVEFLVSFYNNEISEKSEIFDDQFSVERPDGSNFTLKIRSTKLEDSAMYFCASTRETQYFGPGTRLLVL.

This clone has only a few counts. CDR3 nucleotide sequence: TGCGCCAGCAGCTTAGCGGGCTCCTATGGCTACACCTTC. Amino acid sequence: CASSLAGSYGYTF. V is TRBV5-1 and J is TRBJ1-2; D gene uncertain. Germline V lookup: CDR1 SGHRS, CDR2 YFSETQ. CDR3 size: 13 residues. Trimming left V 2 bases short and J 4 bases short, with 9 bases between.

The chain carries TRBV7-9 and TRBJ2-1, with a weak D call TRBD2 (5 bases). The CDR3 totals 15 residues. Looked up from germline, CDR1 is SEHNR and CDR2 is FQNEAQ (reference sequence). The V and J ends lost 3 bases and 2 bases respectively, with 11 bases between them. The CDR3 DNA is TGTGCCAGCAGCTTTCCGGAGGCCACCTACAATGAGCAGTTCTTC. The encoded protein is CASSFPEATYNEQFF.

The chain carries TRBV25-1 and TRBJ2-1; no clear D gene. Germline lookup yields CDR1 MGHDK and CDR2 SYGVNS. The CDR3 totals 16 residues. The V gene lost 4 bases and the J gene lost 0 bases, with 13 bases spanning the gap. The CDR3 region is CASSGNTQSSYNEQFF. The CDR3 DNA is TGTGCCAGCAGTGGCAACACCCAGAGCTCCTACAATGAGCAGTTCTTC.

The chain uses TRBV19 and TRBJ2-7, with 7 positions matching TRBD1. Trimming took 4 bases from V and 2 from J; bases not matched to a gene: 5. In germline, CDR1 is LNHDA, CDR2 SQIVND (reference sequence). This CDR3 comprises 14 residues. The CDR3 reads CASSRGQSPYEQYF. The DNA of the CDR3 is TGTGCCAGTAGTAGGGGACAGTCACCCTACGAGCAGTACTTC.

The table lists this clone with a few counts. The chain uses TRBV27 and TRBJ2-2; unclear D gene. This CDR3 spans 15 amino acids. Germline CDR1 is MNHEY and CDR2 is SMNVEV (reference sequence). V lost 8 bases and J 4 bases, leaving 17 bases between the germline ends. Here the CDR3 DNA reads TGTGCCAGCTCCGATTGGGCTTCGGGCACCGGGGAGCTGTTTTTT. Amino acid sequence: CASSDWASGTGELFF.

This clone was seen just once. CDR3 protein: CASSTTTDTQYF. The CDR3 coding sequence is TGCGCCAGCAGCACCACCACAGATACGCAGTATTTT. The rearrangement links TRBV5-1 to TRBJ2-3, with unresolved D. This CDR3 contains 12 residues. The V and J ends lost 4 bases and 2 bases respectively, with 5 bases between them. Germline CDR1 is SGHRS and CDR2 is YFSETQ. Based on the CDR3 plus reference TRBV5-1 and TRBJ2-3, the full variable domain is KAGVTQTPRYLIKTRGQQVTLSCSPISGHRSVSWYQQTPGQGLQFLFEYFSETQRNKGNFPGRFSGRQFSNSRSEMNVSTLELGDSALYLCASSTTTDTQYFGPGTRLTVL.

The chain joins TRBV5-1 to TRBJ2-7; 9 bases map to TRBD1. Germline lookup yields CDR1 SGHRS and CDR2 YFSETQ. The CDR3 consists of 14 residues. V dropped 5 bases and J dropped 5; count of bases not matched to a gene: 8. The CDR3 protein is CASSHGQGYDEQYF. The CDR3 region has the DNA TGCGCCAGCAGTCACGGACAGGGGTATGACGAGCAGTACTTC.

The J gene is TRBJ2-1, the V gene TRBV19; D possibly corresponds to TRBD2 (6 bases). V lost 5 bases, J lost 0 bases, and 11 bases lay in between. CDR1 and CDR2 from the germline V gene are LNHDA and SQIVND (reference sequence). The CDR3 sequence is 15 residues long. The CDR3 spells CASSREKSSYNEQFF. CDR3 DNA: TGTGCCAGTAGTCGGGAGAAGAGCTCCTACAATGAGCAGTTCTTC.

The chain joins TRBV5-1 to TRBJ2-1; TRBD1 matches 7 bases. Germline V gene lookup returns CDR1 SGHRS and CDR2 YFSETQ. The junction had 9 bases not matched to a gene; V was cut back by 0 bases and J by 9 bases. There are 15 residues in the CDR3. Here the CDR3 DNA reads TGCGCCAGCAGCTTGGCCAGTATAGGGGGCCTTGAGCAGTTCTTC. Residues: CASSLASIGGLEQFF.

This clone has a single count. The genes are TRBV11-2 and TRBJ1-2; a weak D match, TRBD1 (6 bases). This CDR3 comprises 15 residues. V lost 1 base, J lost 4 bases, and 13 bases lay in between. CDR1 is SGHAT, CDR2 FQNNGV, per germline. CDR3 region: CASSLVDRWSYGYTF. CDR3 DNA sequence: TGTGCCAGCAGCTTAGTGGACAGATGGAGCTATGGCTACACCTTC. Drawing the rest from reference TRBV11-2 and TRBJ1-2, the complete variable domain is EAGVAQSPRYKIIEKRQSVAFWCNPISGHATLYWYQQILGQGPKLLIQFQNNGVVDDSQLPKDRFSAERLKGVDSTLKIQPAKLEDSAVYLCASSLVDRWSYGYTFGSGTRLTVV.

This clone occurred a few times. The rearrangement joins TRBV7-9 to TRBJ1-1; 11 positions agree with TRBD1. The CDR3 consists of 16 residues. Germline V gene lookup returns CDR1 SEHNR and CDR2 FQNEAQ (reference sequence). Unmatched junction bases numbered 8, after V lost 4 bases and J lost 4 bases. Written as DNA, the CDR3 is TGTGCCAGCAGCTGGGGACAGGGGGGACGTGGCACTGAAGCTTTCTTT. The encoded protein is CASSWGQGGRGTEAFF.

This chain connects TRBV6-1 to TRBJ1-1; the D gene is possibly TRBD1 (5 bases). The CDR3 spans 14 residues. Per germline, CDR1 MNHNS and CDR2 SASEGT. V was shortened by 8 bases and J by 4 bases, with 17 bases between the two germline ends. The CDR3 bases are TGTGCCAGCCATGGCGACAGACCAGTCACTGAAGCTTTCTTT. Its translation: CASHGDRPVTEAFF.

By sample fraction, this clone is medium-sized (0.01 to 0.1%). In DNA, the CDR3 is TGTGCCAGCACCGCACTAGCGGGAGTTAACGGGGAGCTGTTTTTT. This sequence encodes CASTALAGVNGELFF. The chain combines TRBV2 with TRBJ2-2; 11 positions match TRBD2. The length of the CDR3 is 15 residues. Germline V lookup: CDR1 SNHLY, CDR2 FYNNEI. Trimming took 7 bases from V and 7 from J; bases not matched to a gene: 8. Complete variable domain (other parts from reference TRBV2 and TRBJ2-2): EPEVTQTPSHQVTQMGQEVILRCVPISNHLYFYWYRQILGQKVEFLVSFYNNEISEKSEIFDDQFSVERPDGSNFTLKIRSTKLEDSAMYFCASTALAGVNGELFFGEGSRLTVL.

In its sample, this clone was seen a few times. The rearrangement links TRBV19 to TRBJ1-2, with TRBD1 matching 9 bases. From germline, CDR1 is LNHDA and CDR2 SQIVND (reference sequence). The V gene end was trimmed by 3 bases and the J gene end by 8 bases; junction bases not matched to a gene: 4. This CDR3 spans 13 amino acids. CDR3 nucleotide sequence: TGTGCCAGTAGTATCAGACAGGGGGACGGCTACACCTTC. It is translated as CASSIRQGDGYTF.

This clone occurred once. CDR3 nucleotides: TGTGCCAGCAGTTTAAGGGGACAGAACTACAATGAGCAGTTCTTC. It codes for CASSLRGQNYNEQFF. This chain links TRBV27 with TRBJ2-1; 7 positions match TRBD1. The CDR3 length is 15 residues. The germline V gene encodes CDR1 MNHEY and CDR2 SMNVEV (reference sequence). J gave up 3 bases and V 2 bases, and 4 bases lay outside the gene matches.

This clone was seen a few times. J is TRBJ2-3 and V is TRBV9; D could derive from TRBD1 or TRBD2 (5 bases each). CDR1 is SGDLS, CDR2 YYNGEE, per germline. V was pared by 0 bases and J by 5 bases, with 16 bases between. CDR3 length: 16 amino acids. DNA for the CDR3: TGTGCCAGCAGCGTAGTGGGCGGGCCCCAGGGAGATACGCAGTATTTT. As protein: CASSVVGGPQGDTQYF.

This chain joins TRBV10-3 and TRBJ2-3, with 7 nucleotides matching TRBD2. Germline trimming cut 7 bases from V and 6 bases from J; bases unmatched to any gene: 7. The CDR3 totals 13 residues. CDR1 is ENHRY, CDR2 SYGVKD, per germline. In nucleotides, the CDR3 is TGTGCCATCAAGGCGGGAGTTTCGGATACGCAGTATTTT. It specifies CAIKAGVSDTQYF.

This sequence joins TRBV7-2 and TRBJ1-5; D remains unclear. This CDR3 has 12 amino acids. Germline CDR1 and CDR2: SGHTA and FQGNSA. Trimming stripped 5 bases from V and 7 bases from J, with 9 bases between. The CDR3: CASSREQQPQHF. Here the CDR3 DNA reads TGTGCCAGCAGCCGGGAGCAGCAGCCCCAGCATTTT.

The chain joins TRBV11-2 to TRBJ2-1; 13 bases line up with TRBD2. CDR3 size: 16 residues. CDR1 is SGHAT and CDR2 is FQNNGV in the germline V gene. The junction had 6 bases not matched to a gene; V was cut back by 1 base and J by 9 bases. CDR3 nucleotides: TGTGCCAGCAGCTTAGTTACGACTAGCGGGAGGCGTGAGCAGTTCTTC. Protein sequence: CASSLVTTSGRREQFF.